The T cell receptor beta chain described here comes from a study of T cell responses to AZD1222 COVID-19 vaccine. Using immunoSEQ multiplex PCR, the repertoire was profiled, and TCRdb retains in-frame clones only, with some absent. This repertoire shows some 110,000 clones, roughly nine tenths found once; its top ten account for approximately 4.5%. Study conclusions and caveats: The sample set comprised mostly white British donors with more females, and clonal diversity was possibly underestimated.

A single count supports this clone. Its antigen is unidentified. V shed 1 base, J shed 2 bases, and the junction held 3 bases outside the gene matches. Germline CDR1 and CDR2: LGHDT and YNNKEL (reference sequence). This CDR3 has 15 residues. The sequence derives from an adult in good health. This chain joins TRBV3-1 (or the pseudogene TRBV3-2) and TRBJ2-7, with 9 positions matching TRBD1. The source material was peripheral blood, sampled on day 0 of AZD1222 vaccination. This CDR3 reads CASSQGGTGTYEQYF. The CDR3 coding sequence is TGTGCCAGCAGCCAAGGGGGGACAGGGACCTACGAGCAGTACTTC.